Presented here are 6 T cell receptor beta chains from one specimen sequenced in a study of blood T cell repertoires in COVID-19. Measured with immunoSEQ multiplex PCR; TCRdb has only the in-frame clones, and not every one. The table shows some 410,000 clones, with roughly 90% occurring only once. Sequences were obtained from PBMCs or T cells enriched from blood (not recorded which). These receptor sequences come from a woman aged 25 to 39 with acute COVID-19.

Comments on this clone: Mismatch with germline at one junction end may stem from a read error. The chain employs TRBV6-2 or TRBV6-3 and TRBJ1-3; the D is unclear. The CDR3 contains 11 residues. Looked up from germline, CDR1 is MNHEY and CDR2 is SVGEGT. The CDR3 DNA is TGTGCCAGCAGTACACGAAAGACCATATATTTT. This codes for CASSTRKTIYF.

The chain employs TRBV29-1 and TRBJ2-4; possible D gene TRBD2, 5 bases. V lost 7 bases to trimming and J lost 1 base, with 11 bases between them. Per the germline V gene, CDR1 is SQVTM and CDR2 is ANQGSEA. This CDR3 has 13 residues. In DNA, the CDR3 is TGCAGCGCCGCCGGGGTGGCCAAAAACATTCAGTACTTC. Protein: CSAAGVAKNIQYF.

The V and J genes are TRBV5-1 and TRBJ2-4; 9 bases map to TRBD2. CDR3 size: 15 residues. V lost 0 bases, J lost 6 bases, and 4 bases stayed unmatched. Germline-derived CDR1 and CDR2 are SGHRS and YFSETQ. The CDR3 loop is CASSLDRRGGNIQYF. DNA for the CDR3: TGCGCCAGCAGCTTGGACCGGCGGGGGGGAAACATTCAGTACTTC. Filled out from reference TRBV5-1 and TRBJ2-4, the complete variable domain reads KAGVTQTPRYLIKTRGQQVTLSCSPISGHRSVSWYQQTPGQGLQFLFEYFSETQRNKGNFPGRFSGRQFSNSRSEMNVSTLELGDSALYLCASSLDRRGGNIQYFGAGTRLSVL.

J is TRBJ2-5 and V is TRBV7-9; 8 nucleotides line up with TRBD2. Unmatched junction bases numbered 14, after V lost 6 bases and J lost 5 bases. The CDR3 is 16 amino acids. Germline lookup yields CDR1 SEHNR and CDR2 FQNEAQ (reference sequence). The CDR3 region is CASSYGLARREETQYF. In DNA, the CDR3 is TGTGCCAGCAGTTACGGACTAGCCCGGCGGGAGGAGACCCAGTACTTC.

A word on this clone: Other DNA sequences in this specimen translate into the identical CDR3. Written as DNA, the CDR3 is TGTGCCAGCAGCTTAGCGGGGGGGTCCACAGATACGCAGTATTTT. Amino acid sequence: CASSLAGGSTDTQYF. This sequence joins TRBV7-2 and TRBJ2-3; 7 bases agree with TRBD2. The junction had 2 bases not matched to a gene; V was cut back by 0 bases and J by 2 bases. The CDR3 totals 15 residues. Germline V CDR1 and CDR2: SGHTA, FQGNSA. The full variable domain, in which reference TRBV7-2 and TRBJ2-3 provide the parts outside the CDR3, is GAGVSQSPSNKVTEKGKDVELRCDPISGHTALYWYRQSLGQGLEFLIYFQGNSAPDKSGLPSDRFSAERTGGSVSTLTIQRTQQEDSAVYLCASSLAGGSTDTQYFGPGTRLTVL.

The J gene is TRBJ1-2, the V gene TRBV18, with 9 bases identical to TRBD1. The CDR3 runs to 15 residues. Germline V gene lookup returns CDR1 KGHSH and CDR2 LQKENI. The trim removed 3 bases at V and 4 bases at J, leaving 6 bases unmatched. The CDR3, as DNA: TGTGCCAGCTCACCGACGGGACAGGGATCCTATGGCTACACCTTC. Its translation: CASSPTGQGSYGYTF.